A single sample is the source of the 24 T cell receptor beta chains below, sequenced in a study of cytomegalovirus exposure and HLA in healthy donors. The method was immunoSEQ multiplex PCR; TCRdb's version includes in-frame clones alone and lacks a portion of them. The table includes about 49,000 clones, 92% detected once. The sample consisted of PBMCs. The receptors were gathered from a man aged 18 to 29 in good health and CMV-seronegative.

This chain joins TRBV10-3 and TRBJ2-7, with 7 bases aligning to TRBD1. The CDR3 length is 14 residues. From germline, CDR1 is ENHRY and CDR2 SYGVKD. V lost 5 bases to trimming and J lost 5 bases; unmatched junction nucleotides: 9. CDR3 sequence: CAISQGVGRHEQYF. The CDR3, as DNA: TGTGCCATCAGTCAGGGGGTTGGACGGCACGAGCAGTACTTC.

This chain joins TRBV7-9 and TRBJ2-7, with 7 bases lining up with TRBD1. CDR3 length: 15 residues. The J segment lost 6 bases and the V segment lost 5 bases, leaving 13 bases of the junction unmatched. The germline gives CDR1 SEHNR, CDR2 FQNEAQ (reference sequence). DNA for the CDR3: TGTGCCAGCAGCGGAGGCGACAGGGTCGGAGGCGAGCAGTACTTC. This sequence encodes CASSGGDRVGGEQYF.

The chain combines TRBV7-9 with TRBJ2-7; 9 nucleotides align to TRBD2. Trimming at V came to 4 bases and at J to 4 bases, leaving 8 bases not matched to a gene. The CDR3 has 15 residues. The germline CDR1 and CDR2 sequences are SEHNR and FQNEAQ (reference sequence). This chain's CDR3 is CASSSTGGRAYEQYF. The CDR3 DNA reads TGTGCCAGCAGCTCGACTGGCGGGAGGGCGTACGAGCAGTACTTC.

The chain couples TRBV27 to TRBJ2-1; TRBD2 aligns across 12 bases. Germline V gene lookup returns CDR1 MNHEY and CDR2 SMNVEV (reference sequence). The CDR3 totals 17 residues. Trimming cost V 5 bases and J 6 bases; bases outside gene matches: 11. The CDR3 sequence is CASSKTSGRPGGNEQFF. DNA for the CDR3: TGTGCCAGCAGTAAAACTAGCGGGAGGCCAGGGGGCAATGAGCAGTTCTTC.

A few counts support this clone. The gene calls are TRBV28 and TRBJ1-1; D is undetermined. CDR3 length: 12 amino acids. The ends were cut back, 8 bases at V and 0 bases at J, with 7 bases in the middle. CDR1 is MDHEN and CDR2 is SYDVKM in the germline V gene. DNA of the CDR3: TGTGCCAGCGAGTCAATGAACACTGAAGCTTTCTTT. Translation: CASESMNTEAFF.

The chain couples TRBV29-1 to TRBJ2-1, with TRBD2 matching over 11 bases. With 3 bases clipped from V and 1 base from J, the junction kept 5 bases outside the gene matches. The CDR3 loop spans 16 amino acids. Germline V gene lookup returns CDR1 SQVTM and CDR2 ANQGSEA. The CDR3 sequence is CSVEQLAGASYNEQFF. As DNA, the CDR3 is TGCAGCGTTGAGCAACTAGCGGGAGCGTCCTACAATGAGCAGTTCTTC.

J is TRBJ1-5 and V is TRBV28; perhaps TRBD1 as D (5 bases). With 7 bases removed from V and 4 bases from J, the gap between germline ends came to 11 bases. This CDR3 contains 13 residues. Per germline, CDR1 MDHEN and CDR2 SYDVKM. The CDR3 here is CASKIAGNQPQHF. The DNA for the CDR3 is TGTGCCAGCAAGATAGCAGGGAATCAGCCCCAGCATTTT.

V is TRBV7-8 and J is TRBJ1-2, with a possible D match to TRBD1 (5 bases). Trimming pared 5 bases from V and 4 bases from J, leaving 11 bases between. Germline CDR1 reads SGHVS; CDR2 reads FQNEAQ. This CDR3 spans 13 amino acids. CDR3 DNA sequence: TGTGCCAGCAGCGTTGGGGCGGCCTATGGCTACACCTTC. Its protein is CASSVGAAYGYTF.

V gene TRBV9 combines with J gene TRBJ1-2, with D possibly matching TRBD1 (6 bases). The CDR3 is 14 amino acids. Trimming removed 0 bases from V and 7 bases from J, with 13 bases in between. CDR1 is SGDLS and CDR2 is YYNGEE in the germline V gene. The CDR3 spells CASSVDWVGAGYTF. CDR3 nucleotides: TGTGCCAGCAGCGTAGACTGGGTGGGGGCTGGCTACACCTTC.

V and J are TRBV19 and TRBJ2-1; the match to TRBD2 covers 10 bases. Germline-derived CDR1 and CDR2 are LNHDA and SQIVND (reference sequence). This CDR3 has 16 residues. The V and J ends lost 5 bases and 8 bases, in that order; junction bases with no gene match: 12. CDR3 coding DNA: TGTGCCAGTAGTGCCCAGGAAGCGGGAGGGAGGGATGAGCAGTTCTTC. This encodes CASSAQEAGGRDEQFF.

This chain links TRBV11-2 with TRBJ2-7; 8 bases line up with TRBD1. The germline gives CDR1 SGHAT, CDR2 FQNNGV. The CDR3 extends over 15 amino acids. V was clipped by 7 bases and J by 5 bases; unmatched bases: 13. This CDR3 is CASNNRGYSKDEQYF. CDR3 coding DNA: TGTGCCAGCAACAACAGGGGGTACAGCAAGGACGAGCAGTACTTC.

The V call is TRBV11-3, the J call TRBJ2-4, with 7 bases matching TRBD1. From germline, CDR1 is SGHNT and CDR2 YENEEA. V lost 6 bases and J lost 2; bases outside the gene matches: 10. This CDR3 has 16 residues. The CDR3 spells CASSWGQLPPKNIQYF. The CDR3 DNA sequence: TGTGCCAGCAGTTGGGGACAGTTACCTCCCAAAAACATTCAGTACTTC.

The chain uses TRBV7-3 and TRBJ2-3; TRBD1 aligns across 8 bases. Germline CDR1 reads SGHTA; CDR2 reads FQGTGA. Trimming at V came to 5 bases and at J to 6 bases, leaving 10 bases not matched to a gene. This CDR3 has 15 amino acids. The CDR3 is CASSQTQGAVDTQYF. The CDR3 nucleotides are TGTGCCAGCAGCCAAACGCAGGGGGCAGTGGATACGCAGTATTTT.

This clone occurred once. This sequence joins TRBV5-8 and TRBJ2-1; D is uncertain. Looked up from germline, CDR1 is SGHTS and CDR2 is YDEGEE. The CDR3 consists of 13 residues. The germline V and J ends were trimmed by 4 bases and 4 bases, with 9 bases remaining between them. The CDR3: CASSRSLYNEQFF. The CDR3, as DNA: TGTGCCAGCAGCCGGTCCCTGTACAATGAGCAGTTCTTC.

This chain uses TRBV27 with TRBJ2-7; 7 bases map to TRBD1. The CDR3 has 15 amino acids. The V and J ends lost 4 bases and 4 bases, in that order; junction bases with no gene match: 10. Germline V gives CDR1 MNHEY, CDR2 SMNVEV (reference sequence). CDR3 DNA: TGTGCCAGCAGTTCTGGGAAGGGGGCGACGTACGAGCAGTACTTC. Encoded protein: CASSSGKGATYEQYF.

The CDR3 sequence: CASSQDLAGDEQFF. In nucleotides, the CDR3 is TGCGCCAGCAGCCAAGATCTAGCTGGGGATGAGCAGTTCTTC. J is TRBJ2-1 and V is TRBV4-3; tentatively, D is TRBD2 (5 bases). Trimming removed 0 bases from V and 8 bases from J, with 11 bases in between. The CDR3 sequence is 14 residues long. Germline values: CDR1 LGHNA, CDR2 YSLEER.

J is TRBJ1-5 and V is TRBV28; TRBD1 agrees at 10 bases. From germline, CDR1 is MDHEN and CDR2 SYDVKM. CDR3 size: 19 residues. V lost 4 bases and J lost 6; bases outside the gene matches: 18. The CDR3 is CASSSPRDRGNFVGQPQHF. Written as DNA, the CDR3 is TGTGCCAGCAGTTCACCCCGGGACAGGGGAAACTTCGTAGGTCAGCCCCAGCATTTT. The full variable domain, rest sourced from reference TRBV28 and TRBJ1-5, is DVKVTQSSRYLVKRTGEKVFLECVQDMDHENMFWYRQDPGLGLRLIYFSYDVKMKEKGDIPEGYSVSREKKERFSLILESASTNQTSMYLCASSSPRDRGNFVGQPQHFGDGTRLSIL.

The rearrangement links TRBV28 to TRBJ2-7; D is perhaps TRBD1 (5 bases). Germline V lookup: CDR1 MDHEN, CDR2 SYDVKM. V was trimmed by 3 bases and J by 6 bases, leaving 9 bases between them. The CDR3 is made up of 12 amino acids. This CDR3 is CASSLKGREQYF. CDR3 sequence (DNA): TGTGCCAGCAGTTTGAAGGGGCGCGAGCAGTACTTC.

The V and J genes are TRBV9 and TRBJ2-1, with D possibly TRBD1 on 5 matching bases. Per germline, CDR1 SGDLS and CDR2 YYNGEE. V was cut by 4 bases and J by 5 bases, with 13 bases left in between. The CDR3 is made up of 14 amino acids. This CDR3 is CASSPGSRDNEQFF. CDR3 coding DNA: TGTGCCAGCAGCCCCGGTAGCAGGGACAATGAGCAGTTCTTC.

V is TRBV5-6 and J is TRBJ2-1; 7 nucleotides match TRBD2. Germline lookup yields CDR1 SGHDT and CDR2 YYEEEE. The V and J ends lost 6 bases and 12 bases, in that order; junction bases with no gene match: 9. This CDR3 comprises 12 residues. The CDR3 here is CASTSPGLRQFF. CDR3 DNA sequence: TGTGCCAGCACCTCGCCGGGACTACGGCAGTTCTTC.

The chain has TRBV7-9 and TRBJ1-5; D possibly corresponds to TRBD1 (6 bases). This CDR3 is 12 amino acids long. The V gene's germline CDR1 is SEHNR and CDR2 FQNEAQ (reference sequence). V lost 5 bases to trimming and J lost 6 bases, with 8 bases between them. The CDR3 DNA sequence: TGTGCCAGCAGCCAGACAGGTCAGCCCCAGCATTTT. Translated: CASSQTGQPQHF. Drawing the rest from reference TRBV7-9 and TRBJ1-5, the complete variable domain is DTGVSQNPRHKITKRGQNVTFRCDPISEHNRLYWYRQTLGQGPEFLTYFQNEAQLEKSRLLSDRFSAERPKGSFSTLEIQRTEQGDSAMYLCASSQTGQPQHFGDGTRLSIL.

The count of this clone is one. V and J are TRBV5-1 and TRBJ1-2; D uncertain. The CDR3 runs to 13 residues. Trimming cost V 4 bases and J 5 bases, with 12 bases left between them. Germline CDR1 SGHRS, CDR2 YFSETQ. The CDR3 region has the DNA TGCGCCAGCAGCCAGACCCTCGGGTATGGCTACACCTTC. Amino acid sequence: CASSQTLGYGYTF.

In its sample, this clone was seen once. This rearrangement joins TRBV7-2 to TRBJ2-5; the D gene is possibly TRBD2 (6 bases). Germline V lookup: CDR1 SGHTA, CDR2 FQGNSA. The CDR3 has 15 residues. The germline V and J ends were trimmed by 5 bases and 6 bases, with 19 bases remaining between them. Here the CDR3 reads CASSPTRDWGKTQYF. CDR3 in DNA: TGTGCCAGCAGCCCAACCCGGGACTGGGGAAAGACCCAGTACTTC.

The rearrangement uses TRBV10-3 and TRBJ2-3; 10 bases are shared with TRBD2. CDR1 is ENHRY and CDR2 is SYGVKD in the germline V gene. The CDR3 has 15 residues. V lost 4 bases to trimming and J lost 1 base; unmatched junction nucleotides: 2. The CDR3 protein is CAISGTSGGTDTQYF. CDR3 DNA sequence: TGTGCCATCAGTGGAACTAGCGGGGGCACAGATACGCAGTATTTT.